This T cell receptor beta chain appears in the sequencing data of a study of spatial heterogeneity in lung cancer. Study context: Each distinct TCR and UMI combination averaged more than ten appearances in raw reads.

TCRdb itself ran the 5' RACE reads through MiXCR, one entry per CDR3 protein. The sample lists roughly 2,600 distinct CDR3 sequences; 10% to 14% were seen once. Sample share makes this clonotype medium-sized. Its antigen remains unidentified. Trimming took 0 bases from V and 6 from J; bases not matched to a gene: 13. Germline V gives CDR1 DFQATT, CDR2 SNEGSKA (reference sequence). CDR3 length: 17 residues. Study results and caveats: Tumor mutation counts were tracked by expanded intratumoral alpha and beta TCR counts.

Documented time point: sample taken at primary tumor resection. Frozen PBMC, nontumor lung or tumor provided whole RNA, which was sequenced unsorted. The specimen was lung tumor tissue, collected at surgery. This receptor was obtained from a male donor with early-stage non-small cell lung cancer. The chain links TRBV20-1 to TRBJ2-3; 9 positions agree with TRBD2. The CDR3 here is CSAREGASGNRADTQYF. In nucleotides, the CDR3 is TGCAGTGCTAGAGAGGGAGCTAGCGGGAACAGAGCGGATACGCAGTATTTT.